This T cell receptor (beta chain) stems from a study of molecular identifiers for immune sequencing clone quantification. This clonotype rates as medium-sized (0.01 to 0.1%). Its specificity is unknown. Each CDR3 protein is one row after TCRdb ran MiXCR on the PCR reads. Seen here are about 10,000 distinct CDR3 sequences, 20% to 25% observed once, and the top ten hold roughly 1.5%. Findings and caveats of the study: Spike-in Jurkat TCR RNA from a single cell reportedly registered among about a million naive cells. Clones that exceeded 20 RNA copies held over 99% of effector molecules, yet under 1% in naive cells.

The CDR3 is 14 amino acids. Germline V CDR1 and CDR2: SGHVS, FQNEAQ. The V end was cut by 4 bases, the J end by 14 bases, with 18 bases between. The specimen sequenced was naive CD8+ T cells from blood, with Jurkat cell RNA spiked in. Indicated subset: FACS-sorted CD8+CD4-CCR7+CD45RA+ naive T cells. V is TRBV7-8 and J is TRBJ1-6; a possible D gene is TRBD1 (5 bases). This clonotype originated in a human donor in good health. Some libraries in this study had Jurkat cell RNA spiked in. CDR3 DNA: TGTGCCAGCAGCTCCCTTGAGGGGATAGCAGCCCTCCACTTT. Protein product: CASSSLEGIAALHF.